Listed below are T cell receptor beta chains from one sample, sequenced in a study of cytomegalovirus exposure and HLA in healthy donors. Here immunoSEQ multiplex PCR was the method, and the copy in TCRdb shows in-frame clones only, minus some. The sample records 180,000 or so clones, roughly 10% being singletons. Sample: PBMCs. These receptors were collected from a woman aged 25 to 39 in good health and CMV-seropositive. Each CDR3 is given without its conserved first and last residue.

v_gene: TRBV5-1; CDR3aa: ASSQRLAGVSLGYEQY
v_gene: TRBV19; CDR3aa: ASRAGGGATDTQY
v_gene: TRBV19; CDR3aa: ASSTGRDTFGSPLH
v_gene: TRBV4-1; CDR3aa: ASSQDMYEQY
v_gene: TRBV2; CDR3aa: ASRRQGAFNEKLF
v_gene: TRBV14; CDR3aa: ASSQDLYSTSTDTQY
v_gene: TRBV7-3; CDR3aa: ASSLERNQQAF
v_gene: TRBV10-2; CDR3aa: ASSEGTSYGYT
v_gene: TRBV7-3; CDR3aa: ASSSTNVPDTQY
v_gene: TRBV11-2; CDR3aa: ATQGDTTYNEQF
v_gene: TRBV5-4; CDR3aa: ASSLRDYPRTDTQY
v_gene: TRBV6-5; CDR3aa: ASSRGRGNTEAF
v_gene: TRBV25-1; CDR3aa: ASSLTGEQPQH
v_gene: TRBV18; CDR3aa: ASSLGDRFSNQPQH
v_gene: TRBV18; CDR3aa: ASSPASGRSYSYEQY
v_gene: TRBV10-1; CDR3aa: ASSETSYEQY
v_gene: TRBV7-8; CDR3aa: ASSLVAGSYEQY
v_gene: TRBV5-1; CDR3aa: ASSKDRGRSYEQY
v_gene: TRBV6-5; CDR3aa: ASSLDTAYEQY
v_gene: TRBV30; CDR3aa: AWTVPGGGGYGYT
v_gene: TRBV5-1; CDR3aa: ASSLLGGHYEQY
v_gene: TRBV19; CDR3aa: ASNRIDGYT
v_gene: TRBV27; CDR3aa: ASSIPGTGSRNEQF
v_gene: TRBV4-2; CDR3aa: ASSPFSGLSYNEQF
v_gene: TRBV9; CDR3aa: ASSAGGGNEQF
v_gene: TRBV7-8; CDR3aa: ASSPGVAGGTDTQY
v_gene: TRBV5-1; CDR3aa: ASSSGTANSGNTIY
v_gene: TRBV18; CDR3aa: ASSPAYVTDTQY
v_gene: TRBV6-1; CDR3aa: ASSEAILLAGGLYTQY
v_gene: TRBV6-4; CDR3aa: ASTPWSQDNKNDQPQH
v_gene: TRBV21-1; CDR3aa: ASIQPRDTLTYEQY
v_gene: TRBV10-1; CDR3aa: ASSEWGTGQGRTGELF
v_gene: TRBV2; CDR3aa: ASTRGGIDTQY
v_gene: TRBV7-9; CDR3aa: ASSLRSSGNTIY
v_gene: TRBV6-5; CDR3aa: ASSRQGRDTEAF
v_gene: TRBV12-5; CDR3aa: ASGQDSSNQPQH
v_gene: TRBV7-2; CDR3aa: ASSLGQVWLGYT
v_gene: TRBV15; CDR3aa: ATSRLLAGATGELF
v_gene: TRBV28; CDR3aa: ASSLWRDGPY
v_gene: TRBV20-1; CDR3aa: SATMIYEQY
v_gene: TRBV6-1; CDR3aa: ASSEPGTGNPYEQY
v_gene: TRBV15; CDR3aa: ATSRHDRGQPQH
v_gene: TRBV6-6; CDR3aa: ASRDNASPTYEQY